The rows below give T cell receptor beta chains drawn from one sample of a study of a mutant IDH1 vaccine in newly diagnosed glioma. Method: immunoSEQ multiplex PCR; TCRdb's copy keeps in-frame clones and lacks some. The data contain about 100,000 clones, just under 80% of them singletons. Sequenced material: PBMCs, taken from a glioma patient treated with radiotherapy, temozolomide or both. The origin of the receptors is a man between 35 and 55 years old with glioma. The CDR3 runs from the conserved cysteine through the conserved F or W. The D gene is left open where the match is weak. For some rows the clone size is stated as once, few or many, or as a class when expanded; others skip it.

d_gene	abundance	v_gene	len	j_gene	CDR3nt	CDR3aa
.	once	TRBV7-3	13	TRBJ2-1	TGTGCCAGCAGCTTAAGCGGGACTGATGAGCAGTTCTTC	CASSLSGTDEQFF
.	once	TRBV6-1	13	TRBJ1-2	TGTGCCAGCAGTGAAAATTCAGGGAGAGGCTACACCTTC	CASSENSGRGYTF
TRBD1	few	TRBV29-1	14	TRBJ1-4	TGCAGCGTTTCCCGGACAGGGACTAATGAAAAACTGTTTTTT	CSVSRTGTNEKLFF
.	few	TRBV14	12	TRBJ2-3	TGTGCCAGCAGCCTAGGGCTCTATACGCAGTATTTT	CASSLGLYTQYF
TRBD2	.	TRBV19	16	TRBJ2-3	TGTGCCAGTAGTACTGGACTAGCGGGAGGTGGAGATACGCAGTATTTT	CASSTGLAGGGDTQYF
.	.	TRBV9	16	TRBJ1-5	TGTGCCAGCAGCGTAGGGGGGAGGGAATACAATCAGCCCCAGCATTTT	CASSVGGREYNQPQHF
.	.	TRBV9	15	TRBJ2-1	TGTGCCAGCAGCGTAGCGGCGGGCTCCTACAATGAGCAGTTCTTC	CASSVAAGSYNEQFF
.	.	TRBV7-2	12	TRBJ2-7	TGTGCCAGCAGCTTAGATAGCGTCGAGCAGTACTTC	CASSLDSVEQYF
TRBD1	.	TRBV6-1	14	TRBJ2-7	TGTGCCAGCAGTGGAACAGGGGGCCACACAGAGCAGTACTTC	CASSGTGGHTEQYF
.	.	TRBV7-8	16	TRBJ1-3	TGTGCCAGCAGCTTAAGTAACAAGGGTTCTGGAAACACCATATATTTT	CASSLSNKGSGNTIYF
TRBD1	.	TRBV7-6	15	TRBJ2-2	TGTGCCAGCAGCCTAATGACAGGGGGTACCGGGGAGCTGTTTTTT	CASSLMTGGTGELFF
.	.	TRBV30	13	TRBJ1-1	TGTGCCTGGAGTTTCCGGAGCGGGACTGAAGCTTTCTTT	CAWSFRSGTEAFF
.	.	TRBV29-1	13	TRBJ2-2	TGCAGCGTGGATGATTTGAACACCGGGGAGCTGTTTTTT	CSVDDLNTGELFF
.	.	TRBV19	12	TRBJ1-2	TGTGCCAGTGATGGGGGGGTTCGAGGCTACACCTTC	CASDGGVRGYTF
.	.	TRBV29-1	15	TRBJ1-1	TGCAGCGTTGCCCTAGGGAGGCGTTGGGGCACTGAAGCTTTCTTT	CSVALGRRWGTEAFF